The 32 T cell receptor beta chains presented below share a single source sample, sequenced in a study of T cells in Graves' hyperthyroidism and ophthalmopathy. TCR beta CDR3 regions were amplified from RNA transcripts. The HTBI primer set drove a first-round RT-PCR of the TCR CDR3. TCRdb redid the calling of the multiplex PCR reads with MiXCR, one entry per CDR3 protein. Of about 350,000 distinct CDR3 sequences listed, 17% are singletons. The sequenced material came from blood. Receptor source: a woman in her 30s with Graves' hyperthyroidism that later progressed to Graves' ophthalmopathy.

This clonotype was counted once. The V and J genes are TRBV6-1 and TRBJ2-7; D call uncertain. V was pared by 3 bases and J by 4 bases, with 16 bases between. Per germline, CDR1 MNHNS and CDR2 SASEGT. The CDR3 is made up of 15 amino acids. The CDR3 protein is CASSDLGSVSYEQYF. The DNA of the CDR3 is TGTGCCAGCAGTGATTTGGGCAGCGTGTCGTACGAGCAGTACTTC.

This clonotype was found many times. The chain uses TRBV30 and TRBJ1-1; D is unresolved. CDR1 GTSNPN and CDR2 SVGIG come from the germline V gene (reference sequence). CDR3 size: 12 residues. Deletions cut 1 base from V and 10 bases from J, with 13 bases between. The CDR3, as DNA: TGTGCCTGGAGTGGGTGGACCGGGCTAGCTTTCTTT. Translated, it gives CAWSGWTGLAFF.

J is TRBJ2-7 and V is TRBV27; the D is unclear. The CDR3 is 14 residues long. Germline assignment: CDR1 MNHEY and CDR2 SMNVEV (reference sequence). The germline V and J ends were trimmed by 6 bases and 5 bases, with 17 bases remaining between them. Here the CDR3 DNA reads TGTGCCAGCAGATACAAAGTTGGGTATAACGAGCAGTACTTC. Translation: CASRYKVGYNEQYF.

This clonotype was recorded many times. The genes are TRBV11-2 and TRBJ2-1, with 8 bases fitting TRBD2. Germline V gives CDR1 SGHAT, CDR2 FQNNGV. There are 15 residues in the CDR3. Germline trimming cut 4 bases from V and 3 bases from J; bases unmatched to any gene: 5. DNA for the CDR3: TGTGCCAGCAGCTCTGAAACTAGCGGCTACAATGAGCAGTTCTTC. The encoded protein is CASSSETSGYNEQFF.

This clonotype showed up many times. This CDR3 reads CSAWTSGFLNGELFF. The CDR3 region has the DNA TGCAGTGCTTGGACTAGCGGGTTTCTTAACGGGGAGCTGTTTTTT. The V gene is TRBV20-1, the J gene TRBJ2-2, with 11 bases matching TRBD2. This CDR3 is 15 amino acids long. The germline gives CDR1 DFQATT, CDR2 SNEGSKA (reference sequence). V trimming: 5 bases; J trimming: 7 bases; junction bases outside the gene matches: 9.

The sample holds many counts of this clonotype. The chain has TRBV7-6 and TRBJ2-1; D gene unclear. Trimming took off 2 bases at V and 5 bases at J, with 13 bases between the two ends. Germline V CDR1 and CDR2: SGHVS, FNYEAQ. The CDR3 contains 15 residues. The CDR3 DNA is TGTGCCAGCAGCTTAACATTTAACACGGACAATGAGCAGTTCTTC. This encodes CASSLTFNTDNEQFF.

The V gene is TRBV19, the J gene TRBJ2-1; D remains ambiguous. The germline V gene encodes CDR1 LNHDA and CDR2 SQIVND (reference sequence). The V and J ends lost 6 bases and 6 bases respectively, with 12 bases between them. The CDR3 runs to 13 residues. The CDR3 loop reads CASSPPERNEQFF. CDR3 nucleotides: TGTGCCAGTAGCCCACCTGAGCGCAATGAGCAGTTCTTC.

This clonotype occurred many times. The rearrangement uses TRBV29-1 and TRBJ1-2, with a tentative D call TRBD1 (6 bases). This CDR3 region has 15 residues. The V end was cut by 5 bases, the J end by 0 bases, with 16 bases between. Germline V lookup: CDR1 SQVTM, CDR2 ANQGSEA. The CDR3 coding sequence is TGCAGCGTTCGCGAGGACAGATCGTCTAACTATGGCTACACCTTC. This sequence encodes CSVREDRSSNYGYTF.

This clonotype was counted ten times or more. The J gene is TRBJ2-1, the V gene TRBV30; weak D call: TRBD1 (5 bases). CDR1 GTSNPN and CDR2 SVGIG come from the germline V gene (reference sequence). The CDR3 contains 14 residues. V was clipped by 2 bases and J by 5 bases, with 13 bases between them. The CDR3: CAWSRLSGNNEQFF. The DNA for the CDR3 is TGTGCCTGGAGTAGGCTTTCAGGGAACAATGAGCAGTTCTTC.

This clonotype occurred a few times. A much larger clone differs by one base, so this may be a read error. CDR3 DNA: TGCGCCAGCAGCGCAGGGACAGGGGAGGACACTGAAGCTTTCTTT. Its translation is CASSAGTGEDTEAFF. V usage is TRBV5-1 and J usage is TRBJ1-1; 10 nucleotides match TRBD1. Germline CDR1 SGHRS, CDR2 YFSETQ. This CDR3 has 15 residues. J was trimmed by 3 bases and V by 4 bases; bases with no gene match: 6.

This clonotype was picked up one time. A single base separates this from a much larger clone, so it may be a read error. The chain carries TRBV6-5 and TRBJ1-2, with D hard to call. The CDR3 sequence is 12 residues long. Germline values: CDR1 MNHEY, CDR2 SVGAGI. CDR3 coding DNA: TGTGCCCGCAGTTACTCGCATATGGGCTACACCTTC. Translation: CARSYSHMGYTF.

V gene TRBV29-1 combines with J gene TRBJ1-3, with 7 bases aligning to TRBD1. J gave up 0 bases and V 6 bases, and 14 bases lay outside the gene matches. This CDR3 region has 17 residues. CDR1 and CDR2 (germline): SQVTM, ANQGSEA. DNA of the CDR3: TGCAGCGTGGGTGATAACAGGGGCTCTCTCTCTGGAAACACCATATATTTT. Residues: CSVGDNRGSLSGNTIYF.

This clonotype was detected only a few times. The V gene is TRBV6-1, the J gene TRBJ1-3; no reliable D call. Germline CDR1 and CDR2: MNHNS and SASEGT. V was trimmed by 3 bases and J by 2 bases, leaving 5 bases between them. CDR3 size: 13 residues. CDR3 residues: CASSDDTGNTIYF. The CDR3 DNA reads TGTGCCAGCAGTGATGATACTGGAAACACCATATATTTT.

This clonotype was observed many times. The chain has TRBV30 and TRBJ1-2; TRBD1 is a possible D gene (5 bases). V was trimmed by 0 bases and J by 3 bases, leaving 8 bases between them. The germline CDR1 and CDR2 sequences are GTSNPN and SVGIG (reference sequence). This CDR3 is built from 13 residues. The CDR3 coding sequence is TGTGCCTGGAGTGTAAAAGGGGACTATGGCTACACCTTC. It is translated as CAWSVKGDYGYTF.

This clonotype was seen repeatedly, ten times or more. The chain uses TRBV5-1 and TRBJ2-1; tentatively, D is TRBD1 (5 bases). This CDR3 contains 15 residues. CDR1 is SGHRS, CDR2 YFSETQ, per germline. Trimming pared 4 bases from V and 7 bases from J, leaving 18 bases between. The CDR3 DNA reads TGCGCCAGCAGCGGGATAACAGGACCGTCAAATGAGCAGTTCTTC. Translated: CASSGITGPSNEQFF. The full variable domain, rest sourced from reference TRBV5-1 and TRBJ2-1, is KAGVTQTPRYLIKTRGQQVTLSCSPISGHRSVSWYQQTPGQGLQFLFEYFSETQRNKGNFPGRFSGRQFSNSRSEMNVSTLELGDSALYLCASSGITGPSNEQFFGPGTRLTVL.

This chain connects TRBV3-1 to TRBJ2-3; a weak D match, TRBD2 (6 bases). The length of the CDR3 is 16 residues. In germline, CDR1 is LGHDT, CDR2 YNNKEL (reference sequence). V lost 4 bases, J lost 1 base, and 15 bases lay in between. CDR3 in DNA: TGTGCCAGCAGCCGGATTGTAGCGGAAGGCACAGATACGCAGTATTTT. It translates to CASSRIVAEGTDTQYF.

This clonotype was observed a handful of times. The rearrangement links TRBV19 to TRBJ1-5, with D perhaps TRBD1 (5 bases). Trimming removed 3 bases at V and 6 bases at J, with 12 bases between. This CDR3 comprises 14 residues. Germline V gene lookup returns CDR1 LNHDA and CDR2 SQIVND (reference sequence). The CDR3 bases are TGTGCCAGTAGTATGGGAGGGGAGTTTCAGCCCCAGCATTTT. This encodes CASSMGGEFQPQHF.

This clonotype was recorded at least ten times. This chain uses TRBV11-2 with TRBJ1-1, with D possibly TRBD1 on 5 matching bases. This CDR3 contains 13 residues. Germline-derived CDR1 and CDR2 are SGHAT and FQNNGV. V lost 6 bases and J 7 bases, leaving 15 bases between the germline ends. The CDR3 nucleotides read TGTGCCAGCAGGCCGACAGACACAGGTGAAGCTTTCTTT. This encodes CASRPTDTGEAFF. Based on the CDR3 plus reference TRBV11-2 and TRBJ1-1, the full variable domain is EAGVAQSPRYKIIEKRQSVAFWCNPISGHATLYWYQQILGQGPKLLIQFQNNGVVDDSQLPKDRFSAERLKGVDSTLKIQPAKLEDSAVYLCASRPTDTGEAFFGQGTRLTVV.

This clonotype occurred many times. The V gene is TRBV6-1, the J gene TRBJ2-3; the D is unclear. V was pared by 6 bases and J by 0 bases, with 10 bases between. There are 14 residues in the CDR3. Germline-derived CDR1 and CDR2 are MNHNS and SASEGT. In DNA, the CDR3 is TGTGCCAGCAGGCGTCCAGGAAGCACAGATACGCAGTATTTT. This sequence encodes CASRRPGSTDTQYF.

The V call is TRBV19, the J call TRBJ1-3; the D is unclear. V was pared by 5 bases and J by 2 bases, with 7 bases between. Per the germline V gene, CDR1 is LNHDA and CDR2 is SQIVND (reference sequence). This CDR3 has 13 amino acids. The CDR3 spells CASSPPPGNTIYF. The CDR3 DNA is TGTGCCAGTAGTCCTCCCCCTGGAAACACCATATATTTT.

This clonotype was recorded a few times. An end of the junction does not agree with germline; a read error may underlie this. DNA of the CDR3: TGTGCCGGCAGCCCCCTATCAGCTACTAACTATGGCTACACCTTC. It encodes CAGSPLSATNYGYTF. J is TRBJ1-2 and V is TRBV11-2; D unresolved. The CDR3 is 15 residues long. Germline V gene data show CDR1 as SGHAT and CDR2 as FQNNGV.

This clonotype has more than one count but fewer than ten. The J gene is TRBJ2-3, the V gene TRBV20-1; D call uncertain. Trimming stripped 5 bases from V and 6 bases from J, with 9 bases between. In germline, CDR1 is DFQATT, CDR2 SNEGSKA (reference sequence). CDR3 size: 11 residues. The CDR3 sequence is CSAATRDTQYF. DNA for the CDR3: TGCAGTGCTGCCACTCGTGATACGCAGTATTTT.

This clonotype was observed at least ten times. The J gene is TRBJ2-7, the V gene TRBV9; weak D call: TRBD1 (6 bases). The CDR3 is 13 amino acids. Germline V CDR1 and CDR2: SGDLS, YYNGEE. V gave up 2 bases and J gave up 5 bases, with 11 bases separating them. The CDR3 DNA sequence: TGTGCCAGCAGCGTGAACAGGGAAGACGAGCAGTACTTC. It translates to CASSVNREDEQYF.

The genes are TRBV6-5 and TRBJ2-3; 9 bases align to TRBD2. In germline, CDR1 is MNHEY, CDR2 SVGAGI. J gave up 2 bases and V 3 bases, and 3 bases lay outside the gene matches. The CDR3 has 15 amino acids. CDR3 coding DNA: TGTGCCAGCAGTTATGCGGGGGGGCTCACAGATACGCAGTATTTT. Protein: CASSYAGGLTDTQYF.

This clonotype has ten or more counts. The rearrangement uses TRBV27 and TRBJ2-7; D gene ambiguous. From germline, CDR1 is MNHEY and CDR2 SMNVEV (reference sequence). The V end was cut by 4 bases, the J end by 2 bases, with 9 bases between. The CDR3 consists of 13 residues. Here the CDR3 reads CASSWAAPYEQYF. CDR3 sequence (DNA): TGTGCCAGCAGTTGGGCGGCCCCCTACGAGCAGTACTTC.

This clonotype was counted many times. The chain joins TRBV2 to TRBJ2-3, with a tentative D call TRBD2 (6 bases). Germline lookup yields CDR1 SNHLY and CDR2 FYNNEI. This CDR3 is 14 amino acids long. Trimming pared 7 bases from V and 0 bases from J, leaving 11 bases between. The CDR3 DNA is TGTGCCAGCAAACGGGACTCTAGCACAGATACGCAGTATTTT. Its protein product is CASKRDSSTDTQYF.

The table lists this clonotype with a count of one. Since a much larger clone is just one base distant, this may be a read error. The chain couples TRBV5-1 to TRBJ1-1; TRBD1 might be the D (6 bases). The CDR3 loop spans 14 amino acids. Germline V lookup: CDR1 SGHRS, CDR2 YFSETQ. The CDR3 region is CASIQGWENTEALF. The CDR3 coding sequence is TGCGCCAGCATCCAGGGGTGGGAGAACACTGAAGCTTTGTTT. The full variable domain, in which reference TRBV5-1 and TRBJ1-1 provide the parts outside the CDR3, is KAGVTQTPRYLIKTRGQQVTLSCSPISGHRSVSWYQQTPGQGLQFLFEYFSETQRNKGNFPGRFSGRQFSNSRSEMNVSTLELGDSALYLCASIQGWENTEALFGQGTRLTVV.

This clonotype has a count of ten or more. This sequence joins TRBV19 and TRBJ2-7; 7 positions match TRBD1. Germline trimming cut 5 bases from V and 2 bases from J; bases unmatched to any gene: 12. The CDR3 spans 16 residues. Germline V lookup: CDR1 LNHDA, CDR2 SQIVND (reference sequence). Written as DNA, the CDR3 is TGTGCCAGTAGTCTCCTGGGGACAGTGGGGACCTACGAGCAGTACTTC. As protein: CASSLLGTVGTYEQYF.

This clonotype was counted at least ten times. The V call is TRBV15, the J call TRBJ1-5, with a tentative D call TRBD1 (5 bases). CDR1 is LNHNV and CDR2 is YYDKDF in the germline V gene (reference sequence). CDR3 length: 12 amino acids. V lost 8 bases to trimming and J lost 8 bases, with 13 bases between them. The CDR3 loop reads CATARGEEPQHF. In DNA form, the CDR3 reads TGTGCCACCGCGAGAGGGGAAGAGCCCCAGCATTTT.

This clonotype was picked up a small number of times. In nucleotides, the CDR3 is TGTGCCACCAGTGATTTGGCAGGGAGGAACACCGGGGAGCTGTTTTTT. Amino acids: CATSDLAGRNTGELFF. The rearrangement uses TRBV24-1 and TRBJ2-2; either TRBD1 or TRBD2 may supply D (5 bases each). CDR1 and CDR2 (germline): KGHDR, SFDVKD. The V gene lost 0 bases and the J gene lost 1 base, with 8 bases spanning the gap. The length of the CDR3 is 16 residues.

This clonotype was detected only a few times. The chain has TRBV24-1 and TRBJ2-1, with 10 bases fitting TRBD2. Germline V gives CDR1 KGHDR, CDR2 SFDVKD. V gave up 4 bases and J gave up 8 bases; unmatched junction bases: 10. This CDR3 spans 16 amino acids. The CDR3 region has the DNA TGTGCCACCAGTGACCAGCGGGAGGGCCGGTCGTATGAGCAGTTCTTC. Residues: CATSDQREGRSYEQFF.

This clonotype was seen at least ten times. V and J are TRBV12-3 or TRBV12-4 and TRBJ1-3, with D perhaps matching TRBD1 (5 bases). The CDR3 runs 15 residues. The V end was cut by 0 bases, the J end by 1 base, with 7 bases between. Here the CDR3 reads CASSLAGASGNTIYF. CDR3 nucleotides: TGTGCCAGCAGTTTAGCAGGGGCTTCTGGAAACACCATATATTTT.